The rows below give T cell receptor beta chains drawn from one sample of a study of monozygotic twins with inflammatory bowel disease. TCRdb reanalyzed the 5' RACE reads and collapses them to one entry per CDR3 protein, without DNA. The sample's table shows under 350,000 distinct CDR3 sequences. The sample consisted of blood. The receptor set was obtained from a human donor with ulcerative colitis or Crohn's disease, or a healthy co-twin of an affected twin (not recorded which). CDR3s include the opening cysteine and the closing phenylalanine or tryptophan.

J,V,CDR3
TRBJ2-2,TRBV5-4,CASSLRRGGPRNTGELFF
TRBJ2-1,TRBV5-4,CASSFGWGRGIEQFF
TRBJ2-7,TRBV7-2,CASRDGGKAYEQYF
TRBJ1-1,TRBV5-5,CASSLIGANTEAFF
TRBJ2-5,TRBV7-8,CASSPPIGRRKETQYF
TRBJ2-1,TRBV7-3,CASSFYPGGYNEQFF
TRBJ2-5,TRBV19,CASSPGQGLKTQYF
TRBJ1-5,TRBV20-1,CSAFPDSNQPQHF
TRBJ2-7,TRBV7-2,CASSLGGGQGAYEQYF
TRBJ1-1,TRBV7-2,CASSSKRGSEAFF
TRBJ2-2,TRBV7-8,CASSSRLAGELFF
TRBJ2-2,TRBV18,CASSRGQNTGELFF
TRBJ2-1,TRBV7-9,CASSDQDRADNEQFF
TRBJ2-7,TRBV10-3,CAISRTGVNTYEQYF
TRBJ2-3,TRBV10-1,CASSDFSTDTQYF
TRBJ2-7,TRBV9,CASSKGGQGDLSPYEQYF
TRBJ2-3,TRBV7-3,CASSLIGTSSDTQYF
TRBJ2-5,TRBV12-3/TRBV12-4,CASRSRTGGGETQYF
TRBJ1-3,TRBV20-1,CSASGTLGNTIYF
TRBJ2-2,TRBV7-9,CASGTTGELFF
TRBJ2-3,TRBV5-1,CASSLAFTDTQYF
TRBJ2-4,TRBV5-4,CASSPPGAKNIQYF
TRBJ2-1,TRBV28,CASSRVHSGIGFFF
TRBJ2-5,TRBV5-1,CASSLNRDTQETQYF
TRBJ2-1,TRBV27,CAVWDLSGIYNEQFF
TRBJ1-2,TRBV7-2,CASSLNSRGASGYTF
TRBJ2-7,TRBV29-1,CSVKPGPSYEQYF
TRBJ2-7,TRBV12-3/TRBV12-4,CASRPRTGGSHEQYF
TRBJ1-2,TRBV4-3,CASSQDAPASYGYTF
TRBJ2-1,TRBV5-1,CASSYRGRSYNEQFF